This entry lists 31 T cell receptor beta chains sequenced from one sample in a study of T cell responses to AZD1222 COVID-19 vaccine. Generated by immunoSEQ multiplex PCR, the TCRdb table keeps only in-frame clones and is missing some. Here the sample spans some 61,000 clones, roughly nine tenths being singletons. The specimen comprised peripheral blood, sampled on day 0 of AZD1222 vaccination. The receptors originated from an adult in good health.

This clone showed up just a few times. The chain combines TRBV6-6 with TRBJ1-3; D is uncertain. V lost 10 bases to trimming and J lost 0 bases, with 10 bases between them. Germline assignment: CDR1 MNHNY and CDR2 SVGAGI (reference sequence). CDR3 length: 13 residues. The chain's CDR3 is CATQGISGNTIYF. CDR3 bases: TGTGCCACCCAAGGGATCTCTGGAAACACCATATATTTT.

V gene TRBV28 combines with J gene TRBJ1-1; tentatively, D is TRBD1 (6 bases). V lost 2 bases and J lost 11, with 15 bases in between. Germline V gene lookup returns CDR1 MDHEN and CDR2 SYDVKM. This CDR3 region has 13 residues. The CDR3 DNA sequence: TGTGCCAGCAGTTTACCGGGGGGCGCGGGGGCTTTCTTT. This encodes CASSLPGGAGAFF.

This chain links TRBV3-1 (or the pseudogene TRBV3-2) with TRBJ1-6; no clear D. Germline loops: CDR1 LGHDT, CDR2 YNNKEL (reference sequence). V lost 0 bases and J 3 bases, leaving 12 bases between the germline ends. The CDR3 sequence is 17 residues long. The CDR3 is CASSQEGRGVYNSPLHF. The DNA of the CDR3 is TGTGCCAGCAGCCAAGAAGGTCGGGGAGTCTATAATTCACCCCTCCACTTT.

This chain joins TRBV5-1 and TRBJ2-7; D is perhaps TRBD2 (5 bases). V was cut by 4 bases and J by 4 bases, with 12 bases left in between. The length of the CDR3 is 13 residues. Germline V CDR1 and CDR2: SGHRS, YFSETQ. As DNA, the CDR3 is TGCGCCAGCAGCCCGAGGACTCTTTACGAGCAGTACTTC. It codes for CASSPRTLYEQYF.

The chain recombines TRBV6-2 or TRBV6-3 with TRBJ2-3; D is possibly TRBD1 or TRBD2 (5 bases each). The germline V and J ends were trimmed by 0 bases and 5 bases, with 15 bases remaining between them. CDR3 length equals 16 residues. Germline CDR1 and CDR2: MNHEY and SVGEGT. The CDR3 region has the DNA TGTGCCAGCAGTTACTCCCGGGGTACAGGCCGAGATACGCAGTATTTT. The encoded protein is CASSYSRGTGRDTQYF.

This sequence joins TRBV15 and TRBJ2-7; TRBD1 matches 8 bases. There are 14 residues in the CDR3. Per germline, CDR1 LNHNV and CDR2 YYDKDF (reference sequence). Trimming cost V 5 bases and J 4 bases; bases outside gene matches: 7. This chain's CDR3 is CATSDRTGKYEQYF. CDR3 nucleotide sequence: TGTGCCACCAGCGACCGGACAGGGAAGTACGAGCAGTACTTC.

A few counts support this clone. The genes are TRBV6-5 and TRBJ1-3; 8 bases fit TRBD1. After removal of 7 bases from V and 2 bases from J, the junction contained 4 bases not matched to a gene. This CDR3 has 14 residues. Germline V gives CDR1 MNHEY, CDR2 SVGAGI. The CDR3 nucleotides read TGTGCCAGCACCCCGGACAGGGCTGGAAACACCATATATTTT. This gives the protein CASTPDRAGNTIYF.

This clone was seen a few times. The chain has TRBV11-2 and TRBJ2-1; D unclear. From germline, CDR1 is SGHAT and CDR2 FQNNGV. With 0 bases removed from V and 8 bases from J, the gap between germline ends came to 20 bases. The CDR3 length is 17 residues. CDR3: CASSLDGATPAPDEQFF. The CDR3 DNA is TGTGCCAGCAGCTTAGATGGTGCGACTCCGGCTCCCGATGAGCAGTTCTTC.

Points on this clone: At one end the junction does not follow the germline gene, possibly because of a read error. This sequence joins TRBV7-7 and TRBJ2-7; no firm D call. The CDR3 runs 13 residues. Germline V CDR1 and CDR2: SSHAT, FNYEAQ (reference sequence). The CDR3 protein is CASSQAESYEQYF. DNA for the CDR3: TGTGCTAGCAGCCAGGCCGAGTCCTACGAGCAGTACTTC. The full variable domain, in which reference TRBV7-7 and TRBJ2-7 provide the parts outside the CDR3, is GAGVSQSPRYKVTKRGQDVTLRCDPISSHATLYWYQQALGQGPEFLTYFNYEAQPDKSGLPSDRFSAERPEGSISTLTIQRTEQRDSAMYRCASSQAESYEQYFGPGTRLTVT.

The CDR3 sequence: CAVHSPDTQYF. The CDR3, as DNA: TGTGCCGTCCATTCCCCGGATACGCAGTATTTT. The chain couples TRBV27 to TRBJ2-3; no reliable D call. The CDR3 consists of 11 residues. The germline V gene has CDR1 MNHEY and CDR2 SMNVEV (reference sequence). V lost 11 bases to trimming and J lost 6 bases, with 12 bases between them.

V usage is TRBV2 and J usage is TRBJ2-5, with 7 bases matching TRBD1. Germline V lookup: CDR1 SNHLY, CDR2 FYNNEI. V lost 8 bases, J lost 5 bases, and 5 bases stayed unmatched. This CDR3 contains 12 residues. Here the CDR3 reads CASGQARETQYF. The CDR3 DNA reads TGTGCCAGCGGACAGGCTCGCGAGACCCAGTACTTC. The variable domain in full, completed from reference TRBV2 and TRBJ2-5, reads EPEVTQTPSHQVTQMGQEVILRCVPISNHLYFYWYRQILGQKVEFLVSFYNNEISEKSEIFDDQFSVERPDGSNFTLKIRSTKLEDSAMYFCASGQARETQYFGPGTRLLVL.

This clone was counted only a few times. V gene TRBV11-2 combines with J gene TRBJ2-2; D may be TRBD1 (6 bases). The V gene's germline CDR1 is SGHAT and CDR2 FQNNGV. V lost 3 bases to trimming and J lost 5 bases, with 16 bases between them. CDR3 size: 16 residues. CDR3 region: CASSLTDSPDTGELFF. DNA for the CDR3: TGTGCCAGCAGCTTGACGGACAGTCCGGATACCGGGGAGCTGTTTTTT. Using reference TRBV11-2 and TRBJ2-2 for the parts outside the CDR3, the full variable domain is EAGVAQSPRYKIIEKRQSVAFWCNPISGHATLYWYQQILGQGPKLLIQFQNNGVVDDSQLPKDRFSAERLKGVDSTLKIQPAKLEDSAVYLCASSLTDSPDTGELFFGEGSRLTVL.

This clone was detected a few times. The J gene is TRBJ1-5, the V gene TRBV5-5, with TRBD1 as a possible D gene (5 bases). The ends were cut back, 4 bases at V and 3 bases at J, with 17 bases in the middle. The germline gives CDR1 SGHKS, CDR2 YYEKEE (reference sequence). There are 16 residues in the CDR3. DNA of the CDR3: TGTGCCAGCAGCCCTGTTCGGGCAGGGATCAATCAGCCCCAGCATTTT. It specifies CASSPVRAGINQPQHF.

The chain employs TRBV18 and TRBJ1-3; perhaps TRBD1 as D (5 bases). The CDR3 has 17 amino acids. V shed 5 bases and J shed 0 bases, with 17 bases lying between them. Germline V gene lookup returns CDR1 KGHSH and CDR2 LQKENI. The CDR3 loop reads CASSVRGTGGSGNTIYF. CDR3 nucleotide sequence: TGTGCCAGCTCAGTTCGGGGAACAGGCGGCTCTGGAAACACCATATATTTT.

This clone came up once. This chain links TRBV7-9 with TRBJ1-2; D is perhaps TRBD1 (6 bases). The CDR3 is 14 residues long. The V end lost 7 bases, the J end lost 8 bases, and 20 bases lay between the germline ends. Germline assignment: CDR1 SEHNR and CDR2 FQNEAQ (reference sequence). CDR3 sequence (DNA): TGTGCCAGCACCCTGTCGGGCGCGAGGGGGGGCTACACCTTC. Translation: CASTLSGARGGYTF.

This chain connects TRBV6-2 or TRBV6-3 to TRBJ1-1; 8 positions match TRBD1. This CDR3 is 13 amino acids long. Unmatched junction bases numbered 0, after V lost 2 bases and J lost 4 bases. Per the germline V gene, CDR1 is MNHEY and CDR2 is SVGEGT. For the CDR3, the DNA is TGTGCCAGCAGTTACACAGGGGGCACTGAAGCTTTCTTT. Protein sequence: CASSYTGGTEAFF.

V is TRBV7-2 and J is TRBJ1-4; D is perhaps TRBD1 (6 bases). There are 15 residues in the CDR3. Germline assignment: CDR1 SGHTA and CDR2 FQGNSA. Between the trimmed V and J ends, which lost 4 bases and 7 bases, there was a span of 16 bases. CDR3 in amino acids: CASSSSTGHFEKLFF. CDR3 DNA sequence: TGTGCCAGCAGCTCTTCGACAGGCCACTTTGAAAAACTGTTTTTT.

The chain combines TRBV9 with TRBJ1-3, with unresolved D. Trimming removed 0 bases at V and 0 bases at J, with 10 bases between. CDR1 SGDLS and CDR2 YYNGEE come from the germline V gene. This CDR3 is built from 16 residues. In nucleotides, the CDR3 is TGTGCCAGCAGCGTAGACTCCGGAGACTCTGGAAACACCATATATTTT. It yields the protein CASSVDSGDSGNTIYF.

This clone was recorded a few times. This rearrangement joins TRBV2 to TRBJ2-7; D is possibly TRBD1 (6 bases). The CDR3 consists of 13 residues. V was trimmed by 7 bases and J by 6 bases, leaving 16 bases between them. Germline V CDR1 and CDR2: SNHLY, FYNNEI. As DNA, the CDR3 is TGTGCCAGCACTAACACAGGGACCGGCGAGCAGTACTTC. This codes for CASTNTGTGEQYF.

The chain employs TRBV11-2 and TRBJ1-2; D is undetermined. Germline loops: CDR1 SGHAT, CDR2 FQNNGV. The V end lost 5 bases, the J end lost 4 bases, and 8 bases lay between the germline ends. This CDR3 comprises 12 residues. CDR3: CASSPGVYGYTF. The CDR3 nucleotides read TGTGCCAGCAGCCCAGGCGTCTATGGCTACACCTTC.

By its share, this clone is medium-sized. As DNA, the CDR3 is TGTGCCAGCAGCTTAGGCCCAGGGGGTATCTACGAGCAGTACTTC. Amino acids: CASSLGPGGIYEQYF. The chain has TRBV13 and TRBJ2-7; 7 bases line up with TRBD1. The CDR3 has 15 residues. Germline V CDR1 and CDR2: PRHDT, FYEKMQ (reference sequence). With V trimmed by 0 bases and J by 3 bases, 5 bases remained unmatched.

This rearrangement joins TRBV6-5 to TRBJ1-2; the match to TRBD1 covers 8 bases. J gave up 3 bases and V 1 base, and 1 base lay outside the gene matches. CDR3 length: 14 residues. Germline V gives CDR1 MNHEY, CDR2 SVGAGI. The CDR3, as DNA: TGTGCCAGCAGTTACTTGACAGGGGACTATGGCTACACCTTC. Its protein product is CASSYLTGDYGYTF.

The chain links TRBV6-2 or TRBV6-3 to TRBJ1-2; D perhaps matches TRBD1 (5 bases). The CDR3 extends over 15 amino acids. V lost 6 bases and J lost 6, with 20 bases in between. Germline assignment: CDR1 MNHEY and CDR2 SVGEGT. The CDR3 DNA reads TGTGCCAGCAGCCTCTCTTATGGGCAAGGGGATGGCTACACCTTC. Protein: CASSLSYGQGDGYTF.

The gene calls are TRBV4-2 and TRBJ1-3; D might be TRBD1 (5 bases). The germline gives CDR1 LGHNA, CDR2 YNFKEQ. V gave up 4 bases and J gave up 0 bases, with 37 bases separating them. This CDR3 contains 24 residues. The DNA for the CDR3 is TGTGCCAGCAGCCCCGACGACGGGGGATCCAGGGAGTTCCTTAACCCTATCTCTGGAAACACCATATATTTT. Translated: CASSPDDGGSREFLNPISGNTIYF.

The chain employs TRBV11-3 and TRBJ2-3; possible D gene TRBD2, 6 bases. Deletions cut 3 bases from V and 4 bases from J, with 14 bases between. This CDR3 has 15 amino acids. Germline-derived CDR1 and CDR2 are SGHNT and YENEEA. CDR3 coding DNA: TGTGCCAGCAGCTTCCGGGGGAGCGAAGCAGATACGCAGTATTTT. This codes for CASSFRGSEADTQYF.

V usage is TRBV3-1 (or the pseudogene TRBV3-2) and J usage is TRBJ1-1; unclear D gene. This CDR3 is 13 amino acids long. V was shortened by 6 bases and J by 2 bases, with 10 bases between the two germline ends. Germline assignment: CDR1 LGHDT and CDR2 YNNKEL (reference sequence). In nucleotides, the CDR3 is TGTGCCAGCAGGTTAGGGATAAACACTGAAGCTTTCTTT. It yields the protein CASRLGINTEAFF.

The sample holds a few counts of this clone. V is TRBV6-2 or TRBV6-3 and J is TRBJ1-5; D is unresolved. The CDR3 totals 13 residues. Germline CDR1 reads MNHEY; CDR2 reads SVGEGT. The V end lost 0 bases, the J end lost 4 bases, and 4 bases lay between the germline ends. CDR3 coding DNA: TGTGCCAGCAGTTACTCCAGTAATCAGCCCCAGCATTTT. Its protein product is CASSYSSNQPQHF.

This chain links TRBV24-1 with TRBJ1-2; possibly TRBD1 for D (6 bases). Germline V gives CDR1 KGHDR, CDR2 SFDVKD. The CDR3 totals 14 residues. The V and J ends lost 4 bases and 6 bases respectively, with 14 bases between them. Written as DNA, the CDR3 is TGTGCCACCAGTGACACCCGGACAGTCGATGGCTACACCTTC. Protein product: CATSDTRTVDGYTF.

The chain uses TRBV4-2 and TRBJ2-1; no firm D call. The CDR3 has 12 residues. V was clipped by 5 bases and J by 9 bases, with 11 bases between them. The germline CDR1 and CDR2 sequences are LGHNA and YNFKEQ. CDR3 DNA: TGTGCCAGCAGCTTCGCCGACGGTGAGCAGTTCTTC. Its protein is CASSFADGEQFF.

The rearrangement joins TRBV5-5 to TRBJ2-2; D call uncertain. Looked up from germline, CDR1 is SGHKS and CDR2 is YYEKEE (reference sequence). Trimming removed 3 bases at V and 9 bases at J, with 12 bases between. The CDR3 totals 13 residues. The DNA for the CDR3 is TGTGCCAGCAGCTATAACTCCGCGAGGGAGCTGTTTTTT. Amino acids: CASSYNSARELFF.

This rearrangement joins TRBV5-4 to TRBJ2-7; 7 bases align to TRBD2. Trimming cost V 2 bases and J 2 bases; bases outside gene matches: 4. The CDR3 is made up of 14 amino acids. Germline-derived CDR1 and CDR2 are SGHNT and YYREEE (reference sequence). The CDR3 reads CASSLETSTYEQYF. The DNA for the CDR3 is TGTGCCAGCAGCTTAGAGACTAGCACCTACGAGCAGTACTTC.